This TCR beta chain was found in a study of cytomegalovirus exposure and HLA in healthy donors. It was with 60 Vbeta and 13 Jbeta primers that the PCR ran. Clones were sequenced by immunoSEQ multiplex PCR, and TCRdb holds only the in-frame ones, with some missing. The table records about 200,000 clones, roughly 80% of them present only once. The CDR3 has 12 residues. Germline lookup yields CDR1 SEHNR and CDR2 FQNEAQ (reference sequence). Between the trimmed V and J ends, which lost 8 bases and 1 base, there was a span of 8 bases. This chain uses TRBV7-9 with TRBJ1-1, with a weak D call TRBD1 (5 bases). Sequencing was performed on PBMCs. The sequence was obtained from a man aged 35 to 55 in good health and CMV-seronegative. The CDR3 spells CASGGGNTEAFF. The CDR3 DNA sequence: TGTGCCAGCGGGGGGGGGAACACTGAAGCTTTCTTT.